One sample yielded the 9 T cell receptor beta chains listed below, sequenced in a study of shared clonotypes between healthy human individuals. CD45RO-negative CD8 cells positively selected for CCR7 made up the naive population, which excluded terminally differentiated effector memory CD45RA+ cells. This table comes from immunoSEQ multiplex PCR, and its TCRdb copy is limited to in-frame clones, with some not included. The profile shows 2 million or so clones, less than 95% of them singletons. Material for sequencing was naive CD8+ T cells sorted from blood. Receptors were obtained from a young man in good health.

The chain carries TRBV6-5 and TRBJ2-3, with D maybe TRBD1 (6 bases). The germline V and J ends were trimmed by 1 base and 0 bases, with 8 bases remaining between them. CDR3 length equals 15 residues. The V gene's germline CDR1 is MNHEY and CDR2 SVGAGI. This chain's CDR3 is CASSYWGPSTDTQYF. In DNA, the CDR3 is TGTGCCAGCAGTTACTGGGGGCCTAGCACAGATACGCAGTATTTT.

The chain recombines TRBV18 with TRBJ1-5, with 7 bases matching TRBD1. Germline V gives CDR1 KGHSH, CDR2 LQKENI. CDR3 length: 15 amino acids. Trimming removed 3 bases from V and 4 bases from J; junction bases left unmatched: 6. The CDR3 DNA is TGTGCCAGCTCACCTGGGACAGATGGTAATCAGCCCCAGCATTTT. Amino acids: CASSPGTDGNQPQHF.

The chain carries TRBV11-3 and TRBJ2-1; 8 nucleotides match TRBD1. The V and J ends lost 5 bases and 5 bases, in that order; junction bases with no gene match: 5. The CDR3 loop spans 14 amino acids. CDR1 is SGHNT and CDR2 is YENEEA in the germline V gene. In DNA, the CDR3 is TGTGCCAGCAGCCAGGACAGGGCGGACAATGAGCAGTTCTTC. Translating gives CASSQDRADNEQFF.

For the CDR3, the DNA is TGTGCCTGGAACCCGGACGGGAACACTGAAGCTTTCTTT. Amino acid sequence: CAWNPDGNTEAFF. This chain uses TRBV30 with TRBJ1-1, with D uncertain. This CDR3 contains 13 residues. Germline assignment: CDR1 GTSNPN and CDR2 SVGIG (reference sequence). The ends were cut back, 4 bases at V and 1 base at J, with 10 bases in the middle.

The gene calls are TRBV11-2 and TRBJ2-7; 7 positions agree with TRBD1. The CDR3 is made up of 15 amino acids. V was clipped by 0 bases and J by 6 bases; unmatched bases: 8. From germline, CDR1 is SGHAT and CDR2 FQNNGV. CDR3 nucleotide sequence: TGTGCCAGCAGCTTAGAGGTCCAGGGGGTTTTCGAGCAGTACTTC. It translates to CASSLEVQGVFEQYF.

Turning to this clone: The sample holds other DNA sequences that translate to the same CDR3. The chain uses TRBV19 and TRBJ2-7; 8 bases line up with TRBD2. Germline V gene lookup returns CDR1 LNHDA and CDR2 SQIVND (reference sequence). This CDR3 contains 15 residues. V was pared by 1 base and J by 2 bases, with 4 bases of the junction left unmatched. CDR3 amino acids: CASSIGSGGAYEQYF. The CDR3 region has the DNA TGTGCCAGTAGTATAGGTTCGGGGGGGGCCTACGAGCAGTACTTC.

This sequence joins TRBV6-5 and TRBJ2-2; D not resolved. The CDR3 extends over 14 amino acids. CDR1 and CDR2 from the germline V gene are MNHEY and SVGAGI. Between the trimmed V and J ends, which lost 8 bases and 2 bases, there was a span of 12 bases. The CDR3 nucleotides are TGTGCCAGCCGGGTCCGCGCTAACACCGGGGAGCTGTTTTTT. This sequence encodes CASRVRANTGELFF.

This chain connects TRBV27 to TRBJ2-1, with TRBD1 matching 8 bases. The junction had 3 bases not matched to a gene; V was cut back by 3 bases and J by 5 bases. The germline V gene has CDR1 MNHEY and CDR2 SMNVEV (reference sequence). This CDR3 is 14 amino acids long. This CDR3 reads CASSFRGPDNEQFF. CDR3 nucleotides: TGTGCCAGCAGTTTCAGGGGGCCCGACAATGAGCAGTTCTTC.

This rearrangement joins TRBV9 to TRBJ1-6; D perhaps matches TRBD1 (6 bases). The CDR3 loop spans 13 amino acids. Trimming removed 3 bases at V and 11 bases at J, with 12 bases between. CDR1 and CDR2 (germline): SGDLS, YYNGEE. The CDR3 DNA reads TGTGCCAGCAGCGCGGACAGTGGGACACCCCTCCACTTT. It specifies CASSADSGTPLHF.